The rows below give T cell receptor beta chains drawn from one sample of a study of shared clonotypes between healthy human individuals. The protocol was immunoSEQ multiplex PCR, while the TCRdb copy is restricted to in-frame clones and leaves out a portion. The repertoire holds around 2,000,000 clones, with roughly 91% as singletons. The sample was naive CD8+ T cells from PBMCs. Receptors originate from a man aged 18 to 29 in good health. Some clones in this sample may be carry-over from other donors' samples. Both conserved end residues are part of each CDR3. A D gene is named only where the DNA matches it firmly.

V	D	J	CDR3
TRBV19	TRBD2	TRBJ2-1	CASSVLAGGNNEQFF
TRBV5-1	.	TRBJ1-4	CASSLNSLGAVEKLFF
TRBV7-2	.	TRBJ1-1	CASSFAGRGTEAFF
TRBV7-6	TRBD2	TRBJ2-2	CATSGKDTGELFF
TRBV6-4	.	TRBJ1-1	CASSEQPNTEAFF
TRBV7-9	TRBD2	TRBJ2-1	CASTSLAGGPGNRNEQFF
TRBV25-1	TRBD1	TRBJ1-1	CASSRGGSAFF
TRBV6-1	TRBD1	TRBJ1-1	CASSETGGAYTEAFF
TRBV7-9	.	TRBJ1-2	CASSFSDGYGYTF
TRBV27	.	TRBJ1-2	CASSLGRTYGYTF
TRBV6-5	.	TRBJ2-1	CASSYARSSYNEQFF
TRBV6-5	.	TRBJ1-2	CATRGLGGERGYTF
TRBV27	TRBD2	TRBJ2-1	CASSTYTSGVYNEQFF
TRBV15	.	TRBJ1-3	CATSRDPAGSGNTIYF